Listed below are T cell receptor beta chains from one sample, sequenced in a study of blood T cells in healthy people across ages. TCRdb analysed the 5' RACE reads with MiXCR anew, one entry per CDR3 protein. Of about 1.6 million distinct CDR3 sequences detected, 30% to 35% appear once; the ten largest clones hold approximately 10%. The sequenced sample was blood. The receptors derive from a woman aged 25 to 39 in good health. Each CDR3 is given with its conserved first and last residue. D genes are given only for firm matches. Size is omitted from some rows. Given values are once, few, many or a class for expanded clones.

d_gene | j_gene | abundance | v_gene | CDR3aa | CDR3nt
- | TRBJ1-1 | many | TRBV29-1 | CSVVARAEAFF | TGCAGCGTTGTAGCCAGGGCTGAAGCTTTCTTT
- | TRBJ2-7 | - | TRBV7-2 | CASSSRSGRRIYEQYF | TGTGCCAGCAGCTCAAGGTCCGGACGCCGGATCTACGAGCAGTACTTC
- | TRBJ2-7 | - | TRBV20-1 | CSARGTGASSYEQYF | TGCAGTGCTAGAGGAACAGGTGCTAGCTCCTACGAGCAGTACTTC
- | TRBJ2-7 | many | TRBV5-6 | CASSTDTDYEQYF | TGTGCCAGCAGTACGGACACTGACTACGAGCAGTACTTC
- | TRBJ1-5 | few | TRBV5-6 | CASTSEQPQHF | TGTGCCAGCACCTCGGAGCAGCCCCAGCATTTT
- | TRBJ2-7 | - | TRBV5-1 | CASGNIGYEQYF | TGCGCCAGCGGGAATATTGGTTACGAGCAGTACTTC
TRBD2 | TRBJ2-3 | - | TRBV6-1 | CASRRLAGGDRTDTQYF | TGTGCCAGCAGACGACTAGCGGGAGGCGATAGGACAGATACGCAGTATTTT
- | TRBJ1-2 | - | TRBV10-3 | CAISDVGDNYGYTF | TGTGCCATCAGTGATGTCGGGGATAACTATGGCTACACCTTC
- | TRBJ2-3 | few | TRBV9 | CASSKWDSTDTQYF | TGTGCCAGCAGCAAGTGGGACAGCACAGATACGCAGTATTTT
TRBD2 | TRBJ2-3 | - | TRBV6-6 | CASSRWTGGRGTDTQYF | TGTGCCAGCAGTCGTTGGACTGGCGGGAGGGGCACAGATACGCAGTATTTT
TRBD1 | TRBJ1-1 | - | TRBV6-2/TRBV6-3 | CASTDGTGISATEAFF | TGTGCCAGCACCGACGGGACAGGGATTTCCGCAACCGAAGCTTTCTTT
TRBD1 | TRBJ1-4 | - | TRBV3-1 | CASSLQTGSSEKLFF | TGTGCCAGCAGCCTCCAGACAGGGAGCTCTGAAAAACTGTTTTTT
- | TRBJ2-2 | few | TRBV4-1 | CASSRSGELFF | TGCGCCAGCAGTCGGTCCGGGGAGCTGTTTTTT
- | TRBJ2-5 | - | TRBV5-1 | CASSKTWEETQYF | TGCGCCAGCAGCAAAACATGGGAAGAGACCCAGTACTTC
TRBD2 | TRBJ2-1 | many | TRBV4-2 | CASSQGGPGLAGGEQFF | TGTGCCAGCAGCCAAGGAGGTCCCGGACTAGCGGGGGGAGAGCAGTTCTTC
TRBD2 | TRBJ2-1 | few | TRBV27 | CATLAGGYNEQFF | TGTGCCACCTTAGCGGGAGGCTACAATGAGCAGTTCTTC
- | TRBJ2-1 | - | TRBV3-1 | CASSQKGGSYNEQFF | TGTGCCAGCAGCCAAAAAGGGGGCTCCTACAATGAGCAGTTCTTC
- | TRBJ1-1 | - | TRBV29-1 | CSASTPDTEAFF | TGCAGCGCCTCTACACCGGACACTGAAGCTTTCTTT
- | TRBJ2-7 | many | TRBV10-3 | CAITPKEGYEQYF | TGTGCCATCACACCCAAGGAGGGCTACGAGCAGTACTTC
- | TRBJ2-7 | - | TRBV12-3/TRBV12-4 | CASSFFRSYEQYF | TGTGCCAGCAGTTTTTTCAGATCCTACGAGCAGTACTTC
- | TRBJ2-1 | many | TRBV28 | CASSLVGVSYNEQFF | TGTGCCAGCAGCTTAGTAGGGGTTTCCTACAATGAGCAGTTCTTC
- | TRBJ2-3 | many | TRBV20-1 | CSYGAGRSTDTQYF | TGCAGCTACGGGGCTGGACGGAGCACAGATACGCAGTATTTT